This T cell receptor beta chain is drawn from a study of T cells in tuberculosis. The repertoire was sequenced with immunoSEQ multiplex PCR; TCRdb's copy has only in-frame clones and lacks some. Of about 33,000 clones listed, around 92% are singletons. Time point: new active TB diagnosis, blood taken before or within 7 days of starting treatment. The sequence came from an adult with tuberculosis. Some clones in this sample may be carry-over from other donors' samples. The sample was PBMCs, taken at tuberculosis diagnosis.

The CDR3 coding sequence is TGTGCCAGCAGACGACAGGGTGCCACAAACTATGGCTACACCTTC. Protein: CASRRQGATNYGYTF. The rearrangement links TRBV28 to TRBJ1-2, with 7 nucleotides matching TRBD1. V lost 6 bases to trimming and J lost 2 bases; unmatched junction nucleotides: 9. The CDR3 contains 15 residues. The V gene's germline CDR1 is MDHEN and CDR2 SYDVKM.